The 6 T cell receptor beta chains given below trace back to one sample, sequenced in a study of CD8+ T cells in alopecia areata (dated by TCRdb to the late 2010s). In light of the paper, this sample's time point label describes: 4 weeks on oral tofacitinib. The treatment or condition label, read with the paper, signifies: oral pan-JAK inhibitor, 5-10 mg twice daily. Receptor amplification or capture employed the immunoSEQ multiplex PCR assay. For TCR sequencing, RNA was extracted from every sample and reverse transcribed into cDNA to serve as template. Not all clones reach the TCRdb copy of this immuneACCESS table, which keeps in-frame sequences only. Checked studies attribute under half of the gap to unresolved V genes and leave the rest unexplained. The sample records 60,000 to 85,000 clones, 29% of which are singletons. The top ten clones comprise about 16% of the sample. The sequencing here drew on CD8+ T cells sorted from blood, taken at week 4, from a patient treated with tofacitinib. The receptors were gathered from a human donor with alopecia areata.

The chain links TRBV30 to TRBJ2-5, with 7 nucleotides matching TRBD1. The V gene end was trimmed by 5 bases and the J gene end by 0 bases; junction bases not matched to a gene: 6. The germline V gene encodes CDR1 GTSNPN and CDR2 SVGIG (reference sequence). The CDR3 loop spans 14 amino acids. The CDR3 is CAWQTGQYQETQYF. CDR3 nucleotides: TGTGCCTGGCAGACGGGACAGTACCAAGAGACCCAGTACTTC.

The table lists this clone with a count of one. The rearrangement joins TRBV30 to TRBJ2-2; D is undetermined. The CDR3 is made up of 12 amino acids. The germline V gene encodes CDR1 GTSNPN and CDR2 SVGIG (reference sequence). Deletions cut 4 bases from V and 5 bases from J, with 8 bases between. In DNA, the CDR3 is TGTGCCTGGATGGATGTTACCGGGGAGCTGTTTTTT. Amino acids: CAWMDVTGELFF. The full variable domain, in which reference TRBV30 and TRBJ2-2 provide the parts outside the CDR3, is SQTIHQWPATLVQPVGSPLSLECTVEGTSNPNLYWYRQAAGRGLQLLFYSVGIGQISSEVPQNLSASRPQDRQFILSSKKLLLSDSGFYLCAWMDVTGELFFGEGSRLTVL.

This clone was counted only a few times. The rearrangement uses TRBV29-1 and TRBJ1-1; D possibly corresponds to TRBD1 (5 bases). The CDR3 is made up of 11 amino acids. The germline V and J ends were trimmed by 7 bases and 3 bases, with 9 bases remaining between them. Germline V gives CDR1 SQVTM, CDR2 ANQGSEA. The CDR3 protein is CSGRGDTEAFF. The CDR3 bases are TGCAGCGGACGAGGGGACACTGAAGCTTTCTTT.

This clone appeared a few times. The chain uses TRBV6-1 and TRBJ2-5; D possibly corresponds to TRBD1 (6 bases). Trimming cost V 5 bases and J 2 bases, with 15 bases left between them. CDR1 is MNHNS and CDR2 is SASEGT in the germline V gene. CDR3 length: 15 residues. CDR3 protein: CASSITGTTQETQYF. DNA for the CDR3: TGTGCCAGCAGTATAACCGGGACAACTCAAGAGACCCAGTACTTC.

The rearrangement links TRBV15 to TRBJ2-7; tentative D call: TRBD1 (6 bases). Germline lookup yields CDR1 LNHNV and CDR2 YYDKDF (reference sequence). The ends were cut back, 8 bases at V and 5 bases at J, with 16 bases in the middle. This CDR3 is 13 amino acids long. The CDR3 region has the DNA TGTGCCACCCGTGCTGGTGGGGGCCACGAGCAGTACTTC. Encoded protein: CATRAGGGHEQYF.

The table lists this clone with a few counts. This chain joins TRBV4-1 and TRBJ2-3, with a weak D call TRBD2 (6 bases). There are 17 residues in the CDR3. Trimming took off 0 bases at V and 5 bases at J, with 18 bases between the two ends. The germline CDR1 and CDR2 sequences are MGHRA and YSYEKL. CDR3 DNA: TGCGCCAGCAGCCAAGATTTCGCGGGAAGCACAAGAGATACGCAGTATTTT. Residues: CASSQDFAGSTRDTQYF.